The clone carrying this T cell receptor beta chain was seen more than once but under ten times. The target antigen is unknown. Trimming cost V 1 base and J 0 bases, with 3 bases left between them. The CDR3 totals 13 residues. Germline CDR1 is MDHEN and CDR2 is SYDVKM. This sample was included in a study of T cell repertoires in cytomegalovirus infection. Turning to the study itself: Carrying CMV and the relevant HLA type showed in public TCR beta signatures. Notes on the study in general: The ex vivo response showed dominance by HLA-C-restricted CMV-specific TCR beta clonotypes. Summed frequency of shared TCR beta families picked out CMV carriers who also had the relevant HLA.

In TCRdb, the reads were re-called with MiXCR into one record per CDR3 protein. Here the sample spans around 630,000 distinct CDR3 sequences, 24% being singletons. The chain joins TRBV28 to TRBJ1-2; D not resolved. The clonotype was recovered from a human donor in good health (CMV status not recorded). Some clones in this sample may be carry-over from other donors' samples. The specimen sequenced was CD8+ T cells from PBMCs. The CDR3 sequence: CASSLYANYGYTF. CDR3 nucleotide sequence: TGTGCCAGCAGTTTATACGCTAACTATGGCTACACCTTC.